A selection of T cell receptor beta chains follows, all from one sample in a study of CD8+CD57+ T cells in acquired aplastic anemia. One entry per CDR3 protein results from TCRdb running MiXCR on the reads. This sample yields tens of thousands of distinct CDR3 sequences, of which more than 40% are seen a single time; about 66% belongs to the top ten. The sample comprised sorted CD4+, CD8+, or CD8+CD57+ T cells (not recorded which) from PBMCs. These TCRs come from a human donor in good health, serving as a control. Each CDR3 is given with its conserved first and last residue. Each record gives: clone size, D gene, J gene, V gene, CDR3 DNA, CDR3 protein. D genes are given only for firm matches. Clone size is stated in some rows and not others, as once, few, many or a class when expanded.

clone_size: -; d_call: -; j_call: TRBJ1-2; v_call: TRBV2; cdr3_nt: TGTGCCAGCAGTGAACTGTCTGGGGGGCGAAGGCTATATGGCTACACCTTC; cdr3_aa: CASSELSGGRRLYGYTF
clone_size: -; d_call: TRBD1; j_call: TRBJ1-1; v_call: TRBV20-1; cdr3_nt: TGCAGTGCACGTCGTAAAACCGGGACAGGGTTTAGTGAAGCTTTCTTT; cdr3_aa: CSARRKTGTGFSEAFF
clone_size: -; d_call: -; j_call: TRBJ2-3; v_call: TRBV25-1; cdr3_nt: TGTGCCAGCAGTGAAACTCCTTTTCGCGGGGAAGTAGGGGCGCAGTATTTT; cdr3_aa: CASSETPFRGEVGAQYF
clone_size: -; d_call: -; j_call: TRBJ1-1; v_call: TRBV29-1; cdr3_nt: TGCAGCGTTGCTGGTTTTGACACTGAAGCTTTCTTT; cdr3_aa: CSVAGFDTEAFF
clone_size: once; d_call: -; j_call: TRBJ2-7; v_call: TRBV2; cdr3_nt: TGTGCCAGCAGTGAGGTCGCGGCCTACGAGCAGTACTTC; cdr3_aa: CASSEVAAYEQYF
clone_size: -; d_call: -; j_call: TRBJ1-3; v_call: TRBV27; cdr3_nt: TGTGCCAGCAGTACCAGATACTCTGGAAACACCATATATTTT; cdr3_aa: CASSTRYSGNTIYF
clone_size: few; d_call: -; j_call: TRBJ1-1; v_call: TRBV10-1; cdr3_nt: TGCGCCAGCAGTGAGTCGCCGGGGGGCCTGCGGAACACTGAAGCTTTCTTT; cdr3_aa: CASSESPGGLRNTEAFF
clone_size: -; d_call: TRBD2; j_call: TRBJ2-1; v_call: TRBV20-1; cdr3_nt: TGCAGTGCTAGAGAAATAGCGGGAGTGTGGGGGGTTAGGCATGAGCAGTTCTTC; cdr3_aa: CSAREIAGVWGVRHEQFF
clone_size: many; d_call: -; j_call: TRBJ1-6; v_call: TRBV7-6; cdr3_nt: TGTGCCAGCAGCGAAAGGCAGATGAGCTCCTATAATTCACCCCTCCACTTT; cdr3_aa: CASSERQMSSYNSPLHF
clone_size: many; d_call: TRBD2; j_call: TRBJ2-7; v_call: TRBV4-1; cdr3_nt: TGCGCCAGCAGCCAAACGAGTAGCGGGAGGTACGAGCAGTACTTC; cdr3_aa: CASSQTSSGRYEQYF
clone_size: -; d_call: -; j_call: TRBJ2-3; v_call: TRBV24-1; cdr3_nt: TGTGCCACCAGTGATTTCCACACGACTAGCACAGATACGCAGTATTTT; cdr3_aa: CATSDFHTTSTDTQYF
clone_size: -; d_call: -; j_call: TRBJ1-5; v_call: TRBV11-2; cdr3_nt: TGTGCCAGCAGCTCCGGACGGTTAAATCAGCCCCAGCATTTT; cdr3_aa: CASSSGRLNQPQHF
clone_size: many; d_call: TRBD2; j_call: TRBJ2-1; v_call: TRBV7-2; cdr3_nt: TGTGCCAGCAGCTTTCCAGCGGGGGGTTATGAGCAGTTCTTC; cdr3_aa: CASSFPAGGYEQFF
clone_size: -; d_call: -; j_call: TRBJ2-3; v_call: TRBV7-9; cdr3_nt: TGTGCCAGCAGCTTCGGCACCACAGATACGCAGTATTTT; cdr3_aa: CASSFGTTDTQYF
clone_size: many; d_call: TRBD2; j_call: TRBJ2-3; v_call: TRBV7-9; cdr3_nt: TGTGCCAGCAGCTCCACTAGCGGGAGGTTAGATACGCAGTATTTT; cdr3_aa: CASSSTSGRLDTQYF
clone_size: -; d_call: -; j_call: TRBJ1-2; v_call: TRBV2; cdr3_nt: TGTGCCAGCAGTGAAGAGGGGGGGAACTATGGCTACACCTTC; cdr3_aa: CASSEEGGNYGYTF
clone_size: -; d_call: -; j_call: TRBJ1-2; v_call: TRBV15; cdr3_nt: TGTGCCACCAGCAGAGATCTGGGGTCTAACTATGGCTACACCTTC; cdr3_aa: CATSRDLGSNYGYTF
clone_size: many; d_call: -; j_call: TRBJ1-1; v_call: TRBV24-1; cdr3_nt: TGTGCCACCAGCGCGCGGGGGGGTTCTGAAGCTTTCTTT; cdr3_aa: CATSARGGSEAFF
clone_size: many; d_call: TRBD1; j_call: TRBJ2-1; v_call: TRBV2; cdr3_nt: TGTGCCAGCAGGGAGACCAGCGGGACAGGGTGGAATGAGCAGTTCTTC; cdr3_aa: CASRETSGTGWNEQFF
clone_size: once; d_call: -; j_call: TRBJ1-2; v_call: TRBV5-1; cdr3_nt: TGCGCCAGCAGCTACGAGACAGGTACCTATGGCTACACCTTC; cdr3_aa: CASSYETGTYGYTF
clone_size: -; d_call: TRBD1; j_call: TRBJ1-2; v_call: TRBV24-1; cdr3_nt: TGTGCCACCAGTGACGCAAGGACAGGGGGAGGCTACACCTTC; cdr3_aa: CATSDARTGGGYTF
clone_size: few; d_call: -; j_call: TRBJ1-2; v_call: TRBV10-3; cdr3_nt: TGTGCCATCAGTGAAAGAGGGCCTAACTATGGCTACACCTTC; cdr3_aa: CAISERGPNYGYTF
clone_size: -; d_call: -; j_call: TRBJ2-3; v_call: TRBV19; cdr3_nt: TGTGCCAGTAGTATTGAGGGCACAGATACGCAGTATTTT; cdr3_aa: CASSIEGTDTQYF
clone_size: many; d_call: TRBD2; j_call: TRBJ2-1; v_call: TRBV5-1; cdr3_nt: TGCGCCAGCAGCTTGGGACTAGCGGGAGAGGAGCAGTTCTTC; cdr3_aa: CASSLGLAGEEQFF
clone_size: many; d_call: -; j_call: TRBJ2-7; v_call: TRBV20-1; cdr3_nt: TGCAGTGCTAGAGACCCAGGGTTCTACGAGCAGTACTTC; cdr3_aa: CSARDPGFYEQYF
clone_size: few; d_call: -; j_call: TRBJ1-2; v_call: TRBV29-1; cdr3_nt: TGCAGCGTAAGGACAGCAAGTGGCTACACCTTC; cdr3_aa: CSVRTASGYTF
clone_size: many; d_call: -; j_call: TRBJ1-1; v_call: TRBV7-2; cdr3_nt: TGTGCCAGCAGCTTAGGGGGGAGGCGAACTGAAGCTTTCTTT; cdr3_aa: CASSLGGRRTEAFF
clone_size: -; d_call: TRBD2; j_call: TRBJ2-3; v_call: TRBV25-1; cdr3_nt: TGTGCCACCAGTGATCCGGCCCCGACTAGCGGGGGGCTGAGGGATACGCAGTATTTT; cdr3_aa: CATSDPAPTSGGLRDTQYF
clone_size: -; d_call: -; j_call: TRBJ1-5; v_call: TRBV27; cdr3_nt: TGTGCCAGCAGTTTTTCCGGGCACGATCAGCCCCAGCATTTT; cdr3_aa: CASSFSGHDQPQHF
clone_size: few; d_call: -; j_call: TRBJ1-2; v_call: TRBV25-1; cdr3_nt: TGTGCCAGCAGCTTAACGGGGAATCTTTACGGCTACACCTTC; cdr3_aa: CASSLTGNLYGYTF
clone_size: -; d_call: TRBD2; j_call: TRBJ2-7; v_call: TRBV5-1; cdr3_nt: TGCGCCAGCAGCTTGGGACTAGCGGCTATATACGAGCAGTACTTC; cdr3_aa: CASSLGLAAIYEQYF
clone_size: many; d_call: -; j_call: TRBJ1-2; v_call: TRBV20-1; cdr3_nt: TGCAGTGCTAGATTCCCATGGGGAGGCAGTGAGGACTATGGCTACACCTTC; cdr3_aa: CSARFPWGGSEDYGYTF
clone_size: -; d_call: TRBD2; j_call: TRBJ2-3; v_call: TRBV7-3; cdr3_nt: TGTGCCAGCAGCTCCCGGGGGGAGGCAGATACGCAGTATTTT; cdr3_aa: CASSSRGEADTQYF
clone_size: -; d_call: -; j_call: TRBJ1-5; v_call: TRBV10-3; cdr3_nt: TGTGCCATCAGTGCGGGGGCAGAAAGGGGAGGCCATCAGCCCCAGCATTTT; cdr3_aa: CAISAGAERGGHQPQHF
clone_size: -; d_call: -; j_call: TRBJ1-4; v_call: TRBV2; cdr3_nt: TGTGCCAGCAGTGAAGGGACGGAAAAACTGTTTTTT; cdr3_aa: CASSEGTEKLFF
clone_size: many; d_call: TRBD2; j_call: TRBJ2-7; v_call: TRBV10-1; cdr3_nt: TGCGCCAGCAGTGAAGGTCGGGAGGGCCTGACGGACGAGCAGTACTTC; cdr3_aa: CASSEGREGLTDEQYF
clone_size: -; d_call: -; j_call: TRBJ2-1; v_call: TRBV24-1; cdr3_nt: TGTGCCACCAGTGATTTCAACAGCAATGAGCAGTTCTTC; cdr3_aa: CATSDFNSNEQFF
clone_size: many; d_call: TRBD2; j_call: TRBJ2-7; v_call: TRBV9; cdr3_nt: TGTGCCAGCAGCGATCGGACTAGCGGCTACGAGCAGTACTTC; cdr3_aa: CASSDRTSGYEQYF
clone_size: -; d_call: TRBD1; j_call: TRBJ1-1; v_call: TRBV19; cdr3_nt: TGTGCCAGTAGTATGGGACAGGCTTATACTGAAGCTTTCTTT; cdr3_aa: CASSMGQAYTEAFF
clone_size: few; d_call: -; j_call: TRBJ2-5; v_call: TRBV27; cdr3_nt: TGTGCCAGCAGTTTAATCCCCGTCGGGACCCAGTACTTC; cdr3_aa: CASSLIPVGTQYF
clone_size: -; d_call: -; j_call: TRBJ1-6; v_call: TRBV10-3; cdr3_nt: TGTGCCATCAGTGGGCAGGGGAATTCACCCCTCCACTTT; cdr3_aa: CAISGQGNSPLHF
clone_size: -; d_call: -; j_call: TRBJ1-6; v_call: TRBV10-2; cdr3_nt: TGCGCCAGCACTTCGGGAAGACGTTCACCCCTCCACTTT; cdr3_aa: CASTSGRRSPLHF
clone_size: -; d_call: -; j_call: TRBJ1-1; v_call: TRBV20-1; cdr3_nt: TGCAGTGCTAGTCGTCACACTGAAGCTTTCTTT; cdr3_aa: CSASRHTEAFF
clone_size: few; d_call: -; j_call: TRBJ2-7; v_call: TRBV19; cdr3_nt: TGTGCCAGTAGTGTGGTGGCCCAATCTCCCTACGAGCAGTACTTC; cdr3_aa: CASSVVAQSPYEQYF
clone_size: -; d_call: -; j_call: TRBJ2-3; v_call: TRBV2; cdr3_nt: TGTGCCAGCGCGGCAAGCACGGATACGCAGTATTTT; cdr3_aa: CASAASTDTQYF
clone_size: many; d_call: -; j_call: TRBJ1-1; v_call: TRBV7-9; cdr3_nt: TGTGCCGCTAACGGGTGGGGAAACACTGAAGCTTTCTTT; cdr3_aa: CAANGWGNTEAFF
clone_size: few; d_call: -; j_call: TRBJ1-1; v_call: TRBV6-1; cdr3_nt: TGTGCCAGCCTCACAGTTTTGAACACTGAAGCTTTCTTT; cdr3_aa: CASLTVLNTEAFF
clone_size: -; d_call: TRBD2; j_call: TRBJ2-5; v_call: TRBV18; cdr3_nt: TGTGCCAGCTCACCAGATCTCGGCAGCGGGGTCCAAGAGACCCAGTACTTC; cdr3_aa: CASSPDLGSGVQETQYF
clone_size: many; d_call: -; j_call: TRBJ2-1; v_call: TRBV13; cdr3_nt: TGTGCCAGCAGCTCGGCAGCCTACAATGAGCAGTTCTTC; cdr3_aa: CASSSAAYNEQFF
clone_size: many; d_call: -; j_call: TRBJ2-2; v_call: TRBV10-1; cdr3_nt: TGCGCCAGCAGTGAGTCAGCAGGGCTGGGCACCGGGGAGCTGTTTTTT; cdr3_aa: CASSESAGLGTGELFF
clone_size: many; d_call: TRBD2; j_call: TRBJ2-1; v_call: TRBV9; cdr3_nt: TGTGCCAGCAGCCCTAGCGGGATCTCCTACAATGAGCAGTTCTTC; cdr3_aa: CASSPSGISYNEQFF
clone_size: -; d_call: -; j_call: TRBJ2-1; v_call: TRBV6-4; cdr3_nt: TGTGCCAGCAGTGAGTTGAGTGGGAGTTGGGGCAATGAGCAGTTCTTC; cdr3_aa: CASSELSGSWGNEQFF
clone_size: many; d_call: TRBD1; j_call: TRBJ2-7; v_call: TRBV4-2; cdr3_nt: TGTGCCAGCAGCCAAGATCTTGCAGGGGGCTACGAGCAGTACTTC; cdr3_aa: CASSQDLAGGYEQYF
clone_size: -; d_call: -; j_call: TRBJ1-4; v_call: TRBV2; cdr3_nt: TGTGCCAGCAGTGCCCTAGCGGGGGCGGAAAAACTGTTTTTT; cdr3_aa: CASSALAGAEKLFF
clone_size: many; d_call: TRBD2; j_call: TRBJ2-1; v_call: TRBV11-1; cdr3_nt: TGTGCCAGCAGCTCCCTAGCGGGAGTTTACAATGAGCAGTTCTTC; cdr3_aa: CASSSLAGVYNEQFF
clone_size: few; d_call: -; j_call: TRBJ2-5; v_call: TRBV20-1; cdr3_nt: TGCAGTGCTAGGGAACATACTAGGGAAGAGACCCAGTACTTC; cdr3_aa: CSAREHTREETQYF
clone_size: -; d_call: -; j_call: TRBJ1-3; v_call: TRBV25-1; cdr3_nt: TGTGCCAGCAGTGAATACAGGGAGTATCCTGGAAACACCATATATTTT; cdr3_aa: CASSEYREYPGNTIYF